This T cell receptor (beta chain) was identified during a study of blood T cell repertoires in COVID-19. In its sample, this clone was seen a few times. V was cut by 4 bases and J by 1 base, with 13 bases left in between. The CDR3 is 15 residues long. CDR1 and CDR2 from the germline V gene are SNHLY and FYNNEI. Measured with immunoSEQ multiplex PCR; TCRdb has only the in-frame clones, and not every one. The repertoire holds roughly 150,000 clones, with about 85% as singletons. The chain combines TRBV2 with TRBJ2-5, with D possibly matching TRBD2 (5 bases). The clonotype originates from a man aged 80 or over with COVID-19, enrolled during active disease. Input material: peripheral blood. CDR3 sequence: CASSGLRGSQETQYF. The CDR3 nucleotides read TGTGCCAGCAGTGGTTTACGGGGAAGCCAAGAGACCCAGTACTTC.